The present T cell receptor beta chain was sequenced within a study of blood T cell repertoires in COVID-19. At the level of the study: The United States, Italy and Spain supplied acute and convalescent COVID-19 samples. In each case, the material was cDNA or gDNA derived from T cells, B-cell-depleted T cells, or PBMCs.

This clone showed up just a few times. Original processing methods: Reference gene primer amplification yielded estimated nucleated cell counts. This table comes from immunoSEQ multiplex PCR, and its TCRdb copy is limited to in-frame clones, with some not included. V, J and clone size are taken as reported in that table, and D and trimming were inferred from the DNA itself. The sample gives roughly 100,000 clones, 90% of which show up once; 4.5% to 5.5% is in the top ten. The germline V gene encodes CDR1 SGHDN and CDR2 FVKESK. The CDR3 totals 14 residues. J gave up 4 bases and V 6 bases, and 6 bases lay outside the gene matches.

Sequencing was carried out using peripheral blood. The TCR was taken from a man aged 45-65 years with acute or convalescent COVID-19. The chain uses TRBV14 and TRBJ2-7; 10 bases align to TRBD2. The CDR3 protein is CASSPSGRVYEQYF. For the CDR3, the DNA is TGTGCCAGCAGTCCTAGCGGGAGAGTGTACGAGCAGTACTTC.